This T cell receptor beta chain was identified during a study of cytomegalovirus exposure and HLA in healthy donors. Study observations and caveats: Rare TCR sequences predominated, though certain public TCRs were found in many donors. High sensitivity and specificity were reportedly achieved when the classifier diagnosed cytomegalovirus status.

This CDR3 contains 16 residues. Germline trimming cut 3 bases from V and 4 bases from J; bases unmatched to any gene: 8. The germline V gene encodes CDR1 LNHDA and CDR2 SQIVND (reference sequence). Sequencing used immunoSEQ multiplex PCR; TCRdb keeps in-frame clones, though not all of them. The sample contains 250,000 to 350,000 clones, 86% of which appear only once. In the case of this clone: Its antigen is undetermined.

The chain recombines TRBV19 with TRBJ2-5; 10 bases fit TRBD2. This sequence was found in a young woman in good health and CMV-seronegative. The sample comprised PBMCs. The CDR3 region is CASSIELAGSGETQYF. Here the CDR3 DNA reads TGTGCCAGTAGTATTGAACTAGCGGGATCAGGAGAGACCCAGTACTTC. Full variable domain (outside the CDR3, taken from reference TRBV19 and TRBJ2-5): DGGITQSPKYLFRKEGQNVTLSCEQNLNHDAMYWYRQDPGQGLRLIYYSQIVNDFQKGDIAEGYSVSREKKESFPLTVTSAQKNPTAFYLCASSIELAGSGETQYFGPGTRLLVL.